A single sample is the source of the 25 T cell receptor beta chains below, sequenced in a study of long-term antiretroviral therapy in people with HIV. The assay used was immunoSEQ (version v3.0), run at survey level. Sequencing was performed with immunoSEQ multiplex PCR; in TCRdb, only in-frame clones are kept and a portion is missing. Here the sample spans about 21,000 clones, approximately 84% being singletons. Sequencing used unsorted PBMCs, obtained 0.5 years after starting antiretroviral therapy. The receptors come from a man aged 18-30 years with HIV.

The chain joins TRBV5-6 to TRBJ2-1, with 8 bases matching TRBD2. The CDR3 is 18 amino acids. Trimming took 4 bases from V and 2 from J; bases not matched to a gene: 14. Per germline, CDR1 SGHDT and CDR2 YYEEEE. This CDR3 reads CASSATRTSPITYNEQFF. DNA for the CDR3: TGTGCCAGCAGCGCTACCCGGACTAGCCCGATCACCTACAATGAGCAGTTCTTC.

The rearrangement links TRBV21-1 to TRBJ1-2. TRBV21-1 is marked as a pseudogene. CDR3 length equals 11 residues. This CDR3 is CASPFYLGYTF. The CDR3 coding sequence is TGTGCCAGCCCTTTCTACCTTGGCTACACCTTC.

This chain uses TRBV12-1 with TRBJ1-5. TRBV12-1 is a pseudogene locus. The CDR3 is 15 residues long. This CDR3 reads CASNSGFGSNQPQHF. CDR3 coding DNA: TGTGCCAGCAACTCTGGCTTTGGTAGCAATCAGCCCCAGCATTTT.

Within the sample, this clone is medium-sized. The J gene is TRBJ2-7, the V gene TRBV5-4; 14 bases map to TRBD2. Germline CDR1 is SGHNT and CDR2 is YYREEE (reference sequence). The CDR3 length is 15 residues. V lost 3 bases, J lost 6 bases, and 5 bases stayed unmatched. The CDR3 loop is CASSWGLAGESEQYF. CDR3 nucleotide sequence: TGTGCCAGCAGCTGGGGACTAGCGGGAGAAAGCGAGCAGTACTTC.

CDR3 sequence (DNA): TGTGCCAGCAGTTCAGGGACAGCGGGCTATGGGGAAAAACTGTTTTTT. Translating it yields CASSSGTAGYGEKLFF. The chain has TRBV27 and TRBJ1-4; 7 nucleotides agree with TRBD1. Germline-derived CDR1 and CDR2 are MNHEY and SMNVEV (reference sequence). This CDR3 contains 16 residues. V lost 4 bases and J lost 8; bases outside the gene matches: 13.

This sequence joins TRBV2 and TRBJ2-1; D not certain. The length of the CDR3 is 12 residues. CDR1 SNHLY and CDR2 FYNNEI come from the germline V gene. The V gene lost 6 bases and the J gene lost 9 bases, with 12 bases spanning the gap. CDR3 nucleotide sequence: TGTGCCAGCAGAAGCGACGTCGGTGAGCAGTTCTTC. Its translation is CASRSDVGEQFF.

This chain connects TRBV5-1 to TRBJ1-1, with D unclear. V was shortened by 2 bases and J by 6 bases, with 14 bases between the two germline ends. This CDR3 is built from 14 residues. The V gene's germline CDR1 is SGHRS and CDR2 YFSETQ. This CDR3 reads CASSLPQFGAEAFF. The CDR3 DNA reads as TGCGCCAGCAGCTTACCACAGTTTGGGGCTGAAGCTTTCTTT.

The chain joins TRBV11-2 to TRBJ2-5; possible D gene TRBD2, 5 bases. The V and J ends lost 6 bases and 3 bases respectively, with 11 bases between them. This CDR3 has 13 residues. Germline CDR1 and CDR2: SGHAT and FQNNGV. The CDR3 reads CASSEGLKETQYF. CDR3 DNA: TGTGCCAGCAGTGAAGGACTGAAAGAGACCCAGTACTTC.

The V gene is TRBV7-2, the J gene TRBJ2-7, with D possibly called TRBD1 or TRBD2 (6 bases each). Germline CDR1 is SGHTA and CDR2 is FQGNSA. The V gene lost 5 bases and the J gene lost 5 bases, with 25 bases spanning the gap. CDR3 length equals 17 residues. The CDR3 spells CASSRRQGSGRYDEQYF. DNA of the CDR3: TGTGCCAGCAGCCGACGCCAGGGGTCAGGGAGGTACGACGAGCAGTACTTC.

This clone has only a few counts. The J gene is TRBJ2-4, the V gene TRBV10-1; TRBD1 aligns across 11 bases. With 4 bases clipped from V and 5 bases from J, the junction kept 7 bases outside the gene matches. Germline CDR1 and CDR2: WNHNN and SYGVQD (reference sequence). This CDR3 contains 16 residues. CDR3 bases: TGCGCCAGCAGTGGGACAGGGGGCGGTTGGGAAAACATTCAGTACTTC. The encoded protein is CASSGTGGGWENIQYF.

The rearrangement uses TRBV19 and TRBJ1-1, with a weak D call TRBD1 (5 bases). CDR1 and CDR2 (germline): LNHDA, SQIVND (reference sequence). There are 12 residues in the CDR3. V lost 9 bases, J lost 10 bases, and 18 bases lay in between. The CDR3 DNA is TGTGCCAGCACCGGGACGGGGTACGCAGCTTTCTTT. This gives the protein CASTGTGYAAFF.

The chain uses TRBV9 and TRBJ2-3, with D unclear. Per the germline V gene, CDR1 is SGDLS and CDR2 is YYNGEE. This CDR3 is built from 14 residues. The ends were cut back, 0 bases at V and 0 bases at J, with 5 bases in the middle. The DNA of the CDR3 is TGTGCCAGCAGCGTAGACAGAAGCACAGATACGCAGTATTTT. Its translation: CASSVDRSTDTQYF.

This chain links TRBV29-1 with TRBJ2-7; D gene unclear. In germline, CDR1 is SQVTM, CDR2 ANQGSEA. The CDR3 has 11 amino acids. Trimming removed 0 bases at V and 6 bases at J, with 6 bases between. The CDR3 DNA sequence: TGCAGCGTTGAAGAGCTTACCGAGCAGTACTTC. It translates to CSVEELTEQYF.

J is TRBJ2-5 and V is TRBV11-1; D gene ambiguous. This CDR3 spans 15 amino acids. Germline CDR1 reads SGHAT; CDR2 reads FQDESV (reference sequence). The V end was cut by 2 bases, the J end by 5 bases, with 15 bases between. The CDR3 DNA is TGTGCCAGCAGCTTACCGCAGGAAGCCTCGGAGACCCAGTACTTC. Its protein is CASSLPQEASETQYF.

The DNA for the CDR3 is TGTGCCAGTAGTATGCGGGACAGGGGTAATGAAAAACTGTTTTTT. As protein: CASSMRDRGNEKLFF. The genes are TRBV19 and TRBJ1-4, with 10 nucleotides matching TRBD1. V lost 3 bases, J lost 4 bases, and 2 bases stayed unmatched. CDR3 length equals 15 residues. CDR1 is LNHDA, CDR2 SQIVND, per germline (reference sequence).

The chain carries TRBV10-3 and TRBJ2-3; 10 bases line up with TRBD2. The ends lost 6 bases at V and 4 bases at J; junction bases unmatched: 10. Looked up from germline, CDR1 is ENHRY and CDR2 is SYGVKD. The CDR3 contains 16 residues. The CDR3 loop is CAIRIGLAGVSDTQYF. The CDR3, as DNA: TGTGCCATCAGAATTGGGCTAGCGGGAGTTTCAGATACGCAGTATTTT.

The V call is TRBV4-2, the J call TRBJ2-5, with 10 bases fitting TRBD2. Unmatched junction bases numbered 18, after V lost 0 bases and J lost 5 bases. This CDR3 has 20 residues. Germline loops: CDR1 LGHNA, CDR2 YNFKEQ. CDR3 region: CASSQDSPSGGALSRETQYF. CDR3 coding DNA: TGTGCCAGCAGCCAAGATTCGCCCAGCGGGGGGGCCCTAAGTAGGGAGACCCAGTACTTC.

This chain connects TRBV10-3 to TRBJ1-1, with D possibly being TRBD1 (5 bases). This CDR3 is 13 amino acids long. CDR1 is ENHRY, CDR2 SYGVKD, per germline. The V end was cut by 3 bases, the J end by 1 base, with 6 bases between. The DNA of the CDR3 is TGTGCCATCAGTGACAGGGCGAACACTGAAGCTTTCTTT. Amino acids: CAISDRANTEAFF.

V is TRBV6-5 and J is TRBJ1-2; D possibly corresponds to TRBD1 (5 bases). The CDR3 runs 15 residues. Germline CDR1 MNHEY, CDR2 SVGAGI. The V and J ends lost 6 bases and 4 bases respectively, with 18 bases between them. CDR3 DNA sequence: TGTGCCAGCAGCACTCGCTCGGAGGGGTTCTATGGCTACACCTTC. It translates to CASSTRSEGFYGYTF.

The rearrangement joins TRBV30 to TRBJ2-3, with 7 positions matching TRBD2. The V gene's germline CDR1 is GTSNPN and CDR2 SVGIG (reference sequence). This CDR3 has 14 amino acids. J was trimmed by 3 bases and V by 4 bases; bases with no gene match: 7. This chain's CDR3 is CAWNWLGGTDTQYF. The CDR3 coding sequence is TGTGCCTGGAACTGGCTCGGGGGGACAGATACGCAGTATTTT.

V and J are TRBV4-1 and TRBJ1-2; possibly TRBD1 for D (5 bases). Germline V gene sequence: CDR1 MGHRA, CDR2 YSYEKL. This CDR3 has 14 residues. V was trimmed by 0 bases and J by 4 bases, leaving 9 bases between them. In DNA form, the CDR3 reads TGCGCCAGCAGCCAAGATGGGGGGTTCTATGGCTACACCTTC. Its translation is CASSQDGGFYGYTF.

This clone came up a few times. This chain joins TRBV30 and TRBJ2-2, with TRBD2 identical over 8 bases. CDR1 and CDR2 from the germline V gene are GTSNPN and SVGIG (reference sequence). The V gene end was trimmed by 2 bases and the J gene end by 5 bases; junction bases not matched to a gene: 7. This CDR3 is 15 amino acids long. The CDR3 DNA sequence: TGTGCCTGGAGTCAGCGGGGGACCGGAACCGGGGAGCTGTTTTTT. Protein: CAWSQRGTGTGELFF.

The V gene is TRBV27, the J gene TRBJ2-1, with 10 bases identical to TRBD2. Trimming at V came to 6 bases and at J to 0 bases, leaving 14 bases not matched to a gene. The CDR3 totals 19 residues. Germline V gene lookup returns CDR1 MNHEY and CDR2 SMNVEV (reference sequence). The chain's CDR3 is CASSTRGLALSYSYNEQFF. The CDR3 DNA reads TGTGCCAGCAGCACCCGGGGACTAGCGCTTAGCTACTCCTACAATGAGCAGTTCTTC.

Written as DNA, the CDR3 is TGTGCCAGCAGCCAAGAGGAGCTTAGCGGGAGGAACAATGAGCAGTTCTTC. It translates to CASSQEELSGRNNEQFF. The V and J genes are TRBV4-2 and TRBJ2-1; 10 positions agree with TRBD2. The V gene end was trimmed by 0 bases and the J gene end by 5 bases; junction bases not matched to a gene: 7. This CDR3 region has 17 residues. Germline lookup yields CDR1 LGHNA and CDR2 YNFKEQ.

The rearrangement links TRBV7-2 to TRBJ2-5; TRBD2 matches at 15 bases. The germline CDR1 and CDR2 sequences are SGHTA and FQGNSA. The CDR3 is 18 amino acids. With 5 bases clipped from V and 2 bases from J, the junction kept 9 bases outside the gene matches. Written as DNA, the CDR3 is TGTGCCAGCAGCAAAGGACTAGCGGGGGGGCGAGAGCAAGAGACCCAGTACTTC. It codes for CASSKGLAGGREQETQYF.